This T cell receptor beta chain stems from a study of blood T cell repertoires in COVID-19. Study summary: Whether acute or convalescent, the COVID-19 samples came from the United States, Italy and Spain.

Germline loops: CDR1 SGHVS, CDR2 FNYEAQ. V dropped 5 bases and J dropped 2; count of bases not matched to a gene: 7. This CDR3 region has 16 residues. Per the study methods: Amplification from reference gene primers served as the basis for estimated nucleated cell counts. Method: immunoSEQ multiplex PCR; TCRdb's copy keeps in-frame clones and lacks some. V and J calls and clone size are copied from that table; D and trimming were computed from the DNA. The data hold 270,000 or so clones, with 80% to 90% observed a single time. This clone appeared a few times. The chain has TRBV7-6 and TRBJ2-7, with 12 bases lining up with TRBD2. The sequence derives from a young woman with active or convalescent COVID-19. Sequences were obtained from peripheral blood. This CDR3 is CASSPRTSGAPYEQYF. CDR3 DNA sequence: TGTGCCAGCAGCCCCCGGACTAGCGGGGCCCCCTACGAGCAGTACTTC. The variable domain in full, completed from reference TRBV7-6 and TRBJ2-7, reads GAGVSQSPRYKVTKRGQDVALRCDPISGHVSLYWYRQALGQGPEFLTYFNYEAQQDKSGLPNDRFSAERPEGSISTLTIQRTEQRDSAMYRCASSPRTSGAPYEQYFGPGTRLTVT.